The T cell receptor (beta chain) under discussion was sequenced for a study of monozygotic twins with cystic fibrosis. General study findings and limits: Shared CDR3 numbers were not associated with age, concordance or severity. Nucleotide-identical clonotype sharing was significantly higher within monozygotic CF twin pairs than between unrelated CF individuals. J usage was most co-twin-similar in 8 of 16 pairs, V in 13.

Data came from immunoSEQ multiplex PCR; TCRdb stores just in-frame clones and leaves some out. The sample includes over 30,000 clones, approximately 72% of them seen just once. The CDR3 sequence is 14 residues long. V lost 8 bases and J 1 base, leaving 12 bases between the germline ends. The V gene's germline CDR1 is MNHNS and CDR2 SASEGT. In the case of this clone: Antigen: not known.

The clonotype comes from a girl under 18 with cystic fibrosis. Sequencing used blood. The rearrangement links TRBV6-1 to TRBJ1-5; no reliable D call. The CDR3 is CASGLGQSNQPQHF. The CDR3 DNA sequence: TGTGCCAGCGGCCTCGGGCAGAGCAATCAGCCCCAGCATTTT.